The 10 T cell receptor beta chains below were found in one sample sequenced in a study of T cell repertoires in cytomegalovirus infection. These receptors have no known antigen. TCRdb reanalysed the reads using MiXCR and keeps one entry per CDR3 protein. The sample contains about 160,000 distinct CDR3 sequences, 20% to 25% of which appear only once. Here the sequenced sample was CD8+ T cells from cultured PBMCs, taken from culture after CMV antigen stimulation. These receptors were taken from a human donor in good health (CMV status not recorded). Some clones in this sample may be carry-over from other donors' samples.

This rearrangement joins TRBV11-3 to TRBJ1-1; D is perhaps TRBD1 (6 bases). Germline CDR1 is SGHNT and CDR2 is YENEEA. V lost 4 bases to trimming and J lost 4 bases, with 13 bases between them. The CDR3 has 14 residues. The CDR3 protein is CASSSRGGLTEAFF. The CDR3 bases are TGTGCCAGCAGCTCCCGAGGGGGGCTCACTGAAGCTTTCTTT.

This clonotype occurred a few times. The chain has TRBV12-3 or TRBV12-4 and TRBJ1-2; D perhaps matches TRBD1 (5 bases). This CDR3 comprises 18 residues. Trimming removed 5 bases at V and 3 bases at J, with 25 bases between. DNA for the CDR3: TGTGCCAGCAGTCAGCGGGGGTCGGCGCCGCCGTCTCACTATGGCTACACCTTC. This gives the protein CASSQRGSAPPSHYGYTF.

The rearrangement joins TRBV6-1 to TRBJ2-7; perhaps TRBD1 as D (6 bases). Germline CDR1 is MNHNS and CDR2 is SASEGT. V shed 6 bases and J shed 1 base, with 16 bases lying between them. The CDR3 is made up of 15 amino acids. The DNA for the CDR3 is TGTGCCAGCAGAACCGGGACACAGGCGTCCTACGAGCAGTACTTC. Translation gives CASRTGTQASYEQYF.

The V and J genes are TRBV10-3 and TRBJ2-7, with D unresolved. The germline V and J ends were trimmed by 0 bases and 5 bases, with 5 bases remaining between them. CDR3 size: 12 residues. The germline V gene encodes CDR1 ENHRY and CDR2 SYGVKD. The CDR3 DNA follows: TGTGCCATCAGTGAGTCGTCAGACGAGCAGTACTTC. Protein sequence: CAISESSDEQYF.

The chain uses TRBV4-3 and TRBJ2-7; TRBD2 matches at 8 bases. CDR3 size: 13 residues. The germline V gene has CDR1 LGHNA and CDR2 YSLEER. The J segment lost 6 bases and the V segment lost 1 base, leaving 2 bases of the junction unmatched. CDR3 sequence reads: CASSQVRGGEQYF. The CDR3, as DNA: TGCGCCAGCAGCCAAGTACGGGGGGGCGAGCAGTACTTC.

V gene TRBV28 combines with J gene TRBJ1-2, with a possible D match to TRBD1 (5 bases). Germline CDR1 and CDR2: MDHEN and SYDVKM. The CDR3 totals 15 residues. The V and J ends lost 5 bases and 4 bases respectively, with 17 bases between them. This CDR3 reads CASSPPERGSYGYTF. DNA of the CDR3: TGTGCCAGCAGTCCCCCAGAAAGGGGAAGCTATGGCTACACCTTC.

The CDR3 spells CASSVFPAFF. In nucleotides, the CDR3 is TGTGCCAGCAGCGTATTCCCGGCTTTCTTT. The chain joins TRBV9 to TRBJ1-1; D is uncertain. V was clipped by 1 base and J by 11 bases, with 6 bases between them. CDR3 length: 10 amino acids. Germline loops: CDR1 SGDLS, CDR2 YYNGEE.

This clonotype is a singleton in its sample. The chain is built from TRBV19 and TRBJ2-7; D call uncertain. Germline CDR1 reads LNHDA; CDR2 reads SQIVND (reference sequence). V lost 5 bases and J 4 bases, leaving 12 bases between the germline ends. The CDR3 runs 13 residues. The CDR3 region has the DNA TGTGCCAGTAGTCCAGGTGTACCTTACGAGCAGTACTTC. As protein: CASSPGVPYEQYF.

This clonotype has at least ten counts. The chain combines TRBV12-3 or TRBV12-4 with TRBJ1-1; 8 positions match TRBD1. V lost 6 bases and J lost 7; bases outside the gene matches: 13. The CDR3 length is 15 residues. The CDR3 sequence is CASRIPTGVPYEAFF. CDR3 nucleotide sequence: TGTGCCAGCAGAATCCCGACAGGGGTTCCTTATGAAGCTTTCTTT.

There are a few counts of this clonotype. V is TRBV10-3 and J is TRBJ2-4; a weak D match, TRBD1 (6 bases). Germline assignment: CDR1 ENHRY and CDR2 SYGVKD. The germline V and J ends were trimmed by 8 bases and 0 bases, with 20 bases remaining between them. The CDR3 length is 17 residues. CDR3 loop: CAIEGHRDKVAKNIQYF. The CDR3 DNA follows: TGTGCCATCGAAGGACACCGGGACAAAGTAGCCAAAAACATTCAGTACTTC.